This T cell receptor (beta chain) came from a study of T-cell memory formation after mild COVID-19. Each CDR3 protein gets one entry after TCRdb re-called the 5' RACE reads with MiXCR. The repertoire holds about 600,000 distinct CDR3 sequences, with about a fifth as singletons. Germline V gene data show CDR1 as SGHVS and CDR2 as FQNEAQ. With 0 bases removed from V and 2 bases from J, the gap between germline ends came to 8 bases. This CDR3 is 14 amino acids long. The clonotype comes from an adult woman who had mild COVID-19 (a few samples of this study predate the infection). Cell type and time point are not known. The gene calls are TRBV7-8 and TRBJ2-7; possible D gene TRBD1, 5 bases. Sequencing was performed on PBMCs or a T cell subset sorted from them (not recorded which). The CDR3 is CASSLAQAPYEQYF. The CDR3 bases are TGTGCCAGCAGCTTAGCACAGGCCCCCTACGAGCAGTACTTC. Together with reference TRBV7-8 and TRBJ2-7, the CDR3 gives the full variable domain: GAGVSQSPRYKVAKRGQDVALRCDPISGHVSLFWYQQALGQGPEFLTYFQNEAQLDKSGLPSDRFFAERPEGSVSTLKIQRTQQEDSAVYLCASSLAQAPYEQYFGPGTRLTVT.